The clone carrying this TCR beta chain was picked up one time. The target antigen is unknown. Before the COVID-19 pandemic, during about 2010-2018, CD4+ T cells were taken from unexposed donors. Isolation of CD4+ T cells took place after around eleven days in culture. PBMCs were plated at a few million per well in IL-2-containing medium. This entry belongs to a study of CD4 T cells in relation to SARS-CoV-2 and coronaviruses. Study details: TCR beta CDR3s were sequenced after approximately ten-day antigen culture of PBMCs. Controls used an HIV-1 Nef peptide pool or no peptide.

CDR3 length equals 17 residues. V was shortened by 0 bases and J by 0 bases, with 13 bases between the two germline ends. In germline, CDR1 is SGHDT, CDR2 YYEEEE. The method was immunoSEQ multiplex PCR; TCRdb's version includes in-frame clones alone and lacks a portion of them. The sample yields approximately 17,000 clones, around 80% seen once. The receptor was derived from a human donor in good health. The genes are TRBV5-6 and TRBJ1-3; D is unclear. The sequenced sample consisted of CD4+ T cells from PBMCs, cultured in vitro. CDR3 residues: CASSLELAESSGNTIYF. In DNA, the CDR3 is TGTGCCAGCAGCTTGGAATTGGCCGAGAGCTCTGGAAACACCATATATTTT.